One sample yielded the 29 T cell receptor beta chains listed below, sequenced in a study of T cell repertoires in cytomegalovirus infection (dated by TCRdb to the late 2010s). The reads were generated on an Illumina HiSeq 1500. TCRdb took the public reads, trimmed them with fastp at Q25, ran MiXCR for clone calling and kept in-frame beta chains. CDR3 protein duplicates are merged, each entry listing the most common genes and DNA. Across this sample there are fewer than 700,000 distinct CDR3 sequences, with less than 25% seen only once. The ten largest make up 7.5% to 9% of the sample. Sequencing was performed on CD8+ T cells from PBMCs. These receptors all come from a human donor in good health (CMV status not recorded). Some clones in this sample may be carry-over from other donors' samples.

This clonotype has a handful of counts. The V call is TRBV5-1, the J call TRBJ2-7; tentative D call: TRBD1 (6 bases). CDR3 length equals 16 residues. The V end lost 4 bases, the J end lost 2 bases, and 19 bases lay between the germline ends. Germline V lookup: CDR1 SGHRS, CDR2 YFSETQ. The CDR3 protein is CASSERPGHPTYEQYV. In nucleotides, the CDR3 is TGCGCCAGCAGCGAAAGGCCGGGACATCCTACCTACGAGCAGTACGTC.

This clonotype was picked up many times. The rearrangement joins TRBV6-2 or TRBV6-3 to TRBJ1-6; D not resolved. The germline V and J ends were trimmed by 0 bases and 9 bases, with 3 bases remaining between them. The CDR3 runs to 12 residues. Germline loops: CDR1 MNHEY, CDR2 SVGEGT. CDR3 nucleotides: TGTGCCAGCAGTTACTCGATTTCACCCCTCCACTTT. Translating gives CASSYSISPLHF.

The CDR3 loop reads CSARGAGTPLLEQFF. The CDR3 nucleotides read TGCAGTGCTAGGGGGGCCGGGACCCCCCTTTTGGAGCAGTTCTTC. The rearrangement joins TRBV20-1 to TRBJ2-1; perhaps TRBD1 as D (6 bases). V was trimmed by 3 bases and J by 10 bases, leaving 22 bases between them. CDR1 and CDR2 (germline): DFQATT, SNEGSKA (reference sequence). The CDR3 spans 15 residues.

This clonotype has a count of ten or more. CDR3 sequence: CASSYEGPAHLKHGHTNEQFF. In nucleotides, the CDR3 is TGTGCCAGCAGTTACGAGGGTCCAGCACACCTTAAACACGGACACACAAATGAGCAGTTCTTC. The rearrangement joins TRBV6-6 to TRBJ2-1; D may match TRBD1 or TRBD2 (5 bases each). This CDR3 spans 21 amino acids. The V gene lost 2 bases and the J gene lost 7 bases, with 33 bases spanning the gap. CDR1 and CDR2 from the germline V gene are MNHNY and SVGAGI (reference sequence).

This clonotype was counted ten times or more. The rearrangement joins TRBV7-9 to TRBJ2-4, with no clear D. This CDR3 is 12 amino acids long. The germline V and J ends were trimmed by 1 base and 11 bases, with 9 bases remaining between them. Germline lookup yields CDR1 SEHNR and CDR2 FQNEAQ (reference sequence). The DNA for the CDR3 is TGTGCCAGCAGCTTAGGACTCCCCTTTCAGTACTTC. Protein sequence: CASSLGLPFQYF.

CDR3 loop: CAIGAGQGYTF. The DNA for the CDR3 is TGTGCCATCGGGGCAGGGCAAGGCTACACCTTC. The V gene is TRBV10-3, the J gene TRBJ1-2, with D possibly matching TRBD1 (5 bases). The germline gives CDR1 ENHRY, CDR2 SYGVKD. This CDR3 spans 11 amino acids. V gave up 8 bases and J gave up 8 bases, with 12 bases separating them.

This clonotype was detected ten times or more. The chain is built from TRBV7-2 and TRBJ2-1, with TRBD2 matching 7 bases. V gave up 4 bases and J gave up 8 bases; unmatched junction bases: 14. The CDR3 spans 16 residues. Germline CDR1 SGHTA, CDR2 FQGNSA. The CDR3 DNA reads TGTGCCAGCAGCTCTTCCGGGACTAACCCCTGGGATGAGCAGTTCTTC. This translates into CASSSSGTNPWDEQFF.

The chain couples TRBV20-1 to TRBJ1-2; D is ambiguous. CDR3 length: 14 residues. V was clipped by 2 bases and J by 6 bases, with 16 bases between them. Germline CDR1 DFQATT, CDR2 SNEGSKA (reference sequence). For the CDR3, the DNA is TGCAGTGCTAGACTCGAGGGTACTAATCATGGCTACACCTTC. It is translated as CSARLEGTNHGYTF.

Turning to this clonotype: One end of the junction fails to match germline, which may point to a read error. The chain couples TRBV7-6 to TRBJ2-7; D gene ambiguous. CDR3 length equals 11 residues. The V gene's germline CDR1 is SGHVS and CDR2 FNYEAQ. The CDR3: CANSVQYEQYF. The DNA of the CDR3 is TGTGCCAACAGCGTCCAATACGAGCAGTACTTC.

The rearrangement joins TRBV19 to TRBJ1-1, with TRBD1 as a possible D gene (5 bases). There are 12 residues in the CDR3. Germline values: CDR1 LNHDA, CDR2 SQIVND (reference sequence). The V end lost 6 bases, the J end lost 4 bases, and 9 bases lay between the germline ends. The CDR3 DNA is TGTGCCAGTAGGCGGGGGGTCACTGAAGCTTTCTTT. Amino acids: CASRRGVTEAFF.

V and J are TRBV20-1 and TRBJ1-2, with D possibly TRBD1 on 6 matching bases. The CDR3 covers 13 residues. The ends were cut back, 3 bases at V and 5 bases at J, with 13 bases in the middle. Per germline, CDR1 DFQATT and CDR2 SNEGSKA (reference sequence). CDR3 sequence reads: CSASPGARYGYTF. The DNA of the CDR3 is TGCAGTGCTAGTCCGGGGGCCCGGTATGGCTACACCTTC.

The chain joins TRBV13 to TRBJ1-5; D call uncertain. Germline CDR1 and CDR2: PRHDT and FYEKMQ (reference sequence). This CDR3 has 13 residues. Trimming cost V 3 bases and J 2 bases, with 5 bases left between them. DNA for the CDR3: TGTGCCAGCAGCTTGCAGCGCAATCAGCCCCAGCATTTT. As protein: CASSLQRNQPQHF.

The CDR3 loop reads CASSEFIQPLEQFF. The CDR3 DNA reads as TGTGCCAGCAGTGAATTTATCCAGCCGCTAGAGCAGTTCTTC. V gene TRBV2 combines with J gene TRBJ2-1; no clear D. Trimming left V 2 bases short and J 10 bases short, with 15 bases between. The CDR3 has 14 amino acids. Germline V gives CDR1 SNHLY, CDR2 FYNNEI.

Note on this clonotype: A much larger clonotype is one base distant, so this may be a read error. The chain links TRBV7-2 to TRBJ1-1; no clear D. The CDR3 is made up of 13 amino acids. Germline V gene lookup returns CDR1 SGHTA and CDR2 FQGNSA. The CDR3 protein is CANSPWSYTEAFF. Written as DNA, the CDR3 is TGTGCCAACAGCCCCTGGTCTTACACTGAAGCTTTCTTT. Using reference TRBV7-2 and TRBJ1-1 for the parts outside the CDR3, the full variable domain is GAGVSQSPSNKVTEKGKDVELRCDPISGHTALYWYRQSLGQGLEFLIYFQGNSAPDKSGLPSDRFSAERTGGSVSTLTIQRTQQEDSAVYLCANSPWSYTEAFFGQGTRLTVV.

This clonotype occurred a few times. J is TRBJ1-2 and V is TRBV7-3; 7 nucleotides agree with TRBD1. V trimming: 5 bases; J trimming: 0 bases; junction bases outside the gene matches: 12. CDR1 SGHTA and CDR2 FQGTGA come from the germline V gene. The CDR3 covers 17 residues. The CDR3 reads CASSAHGQEESNYGYTF. The CDR3 nucleotides are TGTGCCAGCAGCGCCCACGGACAGGAAGAGTCTAACTATGGCTACACCTTC. The full variable domain, with the rest looked up from reference TRBV7-3 and TRBJ1-2, is GAGVSQTPSNKVTEKGKYVELRCDPISGHTALYWYRQSLGQGPEFLIYFQGTGAADDSGLPNDRFFAVRPEGSVSTLKIQRTERGDSAVYLCASSAHGQEESNYGYTFGSGTRLTVV.

This clonotype was picked up a small number of times. The chain combines TRBV28 with TRBJ2-3; D is uncertain. Trimming took 3 bases from V and 4 from J, leaving 8 bases between them. This CDR3 spans 13 amino acids. The germline V gene encodes CDR1 MDHEN and CDR2 SYDVKM. This CDR3 is CASSFGYPDTQYF. DNA of the CDR3: TGTGCCAGCAGTTTTGGGTACCCAGATACGCAGTATTTT. The full variable domain, with the rest looked up from reference TRBV28 and TRBJ2-3, is DVKVTQSSRYLVKRTGEKVFLECVQDMDHENMFWYRQDPGLGLRLIYFSYDVKMKEKGDIPEGYSVSREKKERFSLILESASTNQTSMYLCASSFGYPDTQYFGPGTRLTVL.

This clonotype was detected many times. The V call is TRBV5-6, the J call TRBJ2-2; either TRBD1 or TRBD2 may fit D (5 bases each). Germline V lookup: CDR1 SGHDT, CDR2 YYEEEE. This CDR3 region has 15 residues. V lost 1 base and J 4 bases, leaving 11 bases between the germline ends. The CDR3 reads CASSLSGAGTGELFF. DNA of the CDR3: TGTGCCAGCAGCTTGTCCGGGGCCGGCACCGGGGAGCTGTTTTTT.

The rearrangement uses TRBV6-2 or TRBV6-3 and TRBJ2-3, with TRBD1 identical over 8 bases. The CDR3 is made up of 14 amino acids. The J segment lost 4 bases and the V segment lost 6 bases, leaving 6 bases of the junction unmatched. The V gene's germline CDR1 is MNHEY and CDR2 SVGEGT. The CDR3, as DNA: TGTGCCAGCAGACCCGGACAGGGATCAGATACGCAGTATTTT. Amino acid sequence: CASRPGQGSDTQYF.

This chain uses TRBV10-3 with TRBJ2-5; TRBD1 agrees at 7 bases. Germline lookup yields CDR1 ENHRY and CDR2 SYGVKD. CDR3 length: 12 amino acids. The junction had 0 bases not matched to a gene; V was cut back by 4 bases and J by 4 bases. The CDR3: CAISGQGETQYF. The CDR3 coding sequence is TGTGCCATCAGTGGACAGGGAGAGACCCAGTACTTC.

This chain joins TRBV5-6 and TRBJ1-5; TRBD1 matches at 8 bases. This CDR3 comprises 16 residues. Trimming cost V 4 bases and J 0 bases; bases outside gene matches: 6. CDR1 and CDR2 from the germline V gene are SGHDT and YYEEEE. The CDR3 here is CASSRGQGGSNQPQHF. The CDR3 DNA is TGTGCCAGCAGCCGAGGACAGGGAGGTAGCAATCAGCCCCAGCATTTT.

This clonotype has a single count. It may be a read error: a sequence one base away is much more abundant. The gene calls are TRBV28 and TRBJ2-7, with 12 positions matching TRBD2. CDR3 length equals 15 residues. CDR1 MDHEN and CDR2 SYDVKM come from the germline V gene. CDR3: CASSFRLAGDNEHYF. The CDR3 nucleotides read TGTGCCAGCAGTTTCAGACTAGCGGGGGATAACGAGCATTACTTC.

The chain combines TRBV6-8 with TRBJ1-6; 8 bases are shared with TRBD1. Germline V lookup: CDR1 MNHGY, CDR2 SAAAGT. V shed 2 bases and J 8 bases; nucleotides not matched to a gene: 2. This CDR3 is built from 14 residues. The CDR3 nucleotides are TGTGCCAGCAGTTACCTGGACAGGGATTCACCCCTCCACTTT. Translated, it gives CASSYLDRDSPLHF.

This clonotype was found a few times. One end of the junction is discordant with germline, which a read error may explain. The rearrangement links TRBV14 to TRBJ1-2; tentative D call: TRBD1 (6 bases). The CDR3 is 17 amino acids. Germline V gene lookup returns CDR1 SGHDN and CDR2 FVKESK. The CDR3 reads CASSKEGVGGANYGYTF. The CDR3 bases are TGTGCCAGCAGCAAAGAAGGAGTCGGGGGCGCGAACTATGGCTACACCTTC.

This clonotype was seen a few times. V usage is TRBV6-5 and J usage is TRBJ2-7; 7 bases line up with TRBD1. The CDR3 is made up of 13 amino acids. Trimming removed 1 base from V and 6 bases from J; junction bases left unmatched: 3. Germline V gene lookup returns CDR1 MNHEY and CDR2 SVGAGI. This chain's CDR3 is CASSYLAGGEQYF. Here the CDR3 DNA reads TGTGCCAGCAGTTACTTGGCAGGGGGCGAGCAGTACTTC.

The chain uses TRBV19 and TRBJ2-1; TRBD1 or TRBD2 may be the D gene (5 bases each). CDR3 length: 15 residues. CDR1 and CDR2 from the germline V gene are LNHDA and SQIVND (reference sequence). Trimming removed 8 bases at V and 0 bases at J, with 14 bases between. CDR3 region: CASSRGEPSYNEQFF. CDR3 sequence (DNA): TGTGCCAGTTCCCGGGGCGAGCCCTCCTACAATGAGCAGTTCTTC.

The chain carries TRBV6-5 and TRBJ1-2; D is perhaps TRBD1 (5 bases). Germline-derived CDR1 and CDR2 are MNHEY and SVGAGI. V lost 0 bases, J lost 7 bases, and 12 bases lay in between. CDR3 size: 14 residues. The CDR3 region is CASSYSTGAGGYTF. CDR3 sequence (DNA): TGTGCCAGCAGTTACTCGACCGGGGCGGGTGGCTACACCTTC.

This clonotype was counted a few times. This chain connects TRBV6-6 to TRBJ2-2; 10 positions match TRBD1. Trimming cost V 6 bases and J 1 base; bases outside gene matches: 11. The CDR3 runs 18 residues. The germline V gene encodes CDR1 MNHNY and CDR2 SVGAGI (reference sequence). The CDR3 nucleotides read TGTGCCAGCAGCTACCTAGGGACAGGGGAACAGAACACCGGGGAGCTGTTTTTT. It encodes CASSYLGTGEQNTGELFF.

The J gene is TRBJ2-6, the V gene TRBV27, with D possibly being TRBD2 (5 bases). This CDR3 is built from 15 residues. The V gene's germline CDR1 is MNHEY and CDR2 SMNVEV (reference sequence). V was trimmed by 4 bases and J by 3 bases, leaving 10 bases between them. The CDR3 loop reads CASSYGLGGANVLTF. Here the CDR3 DNA reads TGTGCCAGCAGTTACGGACTCGGTGGGGCCAACGTCCTGACTTTC.

In this sample, this clonotype turned up a few times. The V gene is TRBV20-1, the J gene TRBJ1-4, with D unclear. In germline, CDR1 is DFQATT, CDR2 SNEGSKA (reference sequence). The CDR3 contains 12 residues. The V end lost 6 bases, the J end lost 7 bases, and 12 bases lay between the germline ends. The chain's CDR3 is CSATHKGEKLFF. The CDR3 bases are TGCAGTGCAACCCACAAGGGTGAAAAACTGTTTTTT.